Below, 25 T cell receptor beta chains from the same sample are listed, as sequenced in a study of vaccination and CD4 T cells after COVID-19. As for treatment: 10-day PBMC culture with coronavirus spike peptide pools or control peptides (ViraFEST assay). Cultured CD4+ T cell DNA underwent sequencing with the Oncomine TCR Beta short-read assay. TCRdb re-called the PCR reads with MiXCR, one entry per CDR3 protein. The repertoire has about 14,000 distinct CDR3 sequences, about 65% of them found once; the top ten carry roughly 7.4%. Their antigens remain unidentified. The sequencing sample was made of CD4+ T cells from blood, cultured in vitro. All receptors come from a human donor who had recovered from COVID-19.

In its sample, this clonotype was seen a few times. In DNA, the CDR3 is TGTGCCAGCAGTAGCCCTTTCGGGAATCAGCCCCAGCATTTT. Translating it yields CASSSPFGNQPQHF. This chain connects TRBV27 to TRBJ1-5; D gene unclear. The CDR3 runs to 14 residues. Germline V gene data show CDR1 as MNHEY and CDR2 as SMNVEV (reference sequence). Between the trimmed V and J ends, which lost 5 bases and 4 bases, there was a span of 12 bases.

The V call is TRBV19, the J call TRBJ1-2; no firm D call. The CDR3 has 14 residues. Trimming took off 9 bases at V and 8 bases at J, with 22 bases between the two ends. The germline CDR1 and CDR2 sequences are LNHDA and SQIVND (reference sequence). CDR3 sequence reads: CASTPDQWFGGYTF. The CDR3 nucleotides are TGTGCCAGCACCCCAGACCAGTGGTTCGGGGGCTACACCTTC. The full variable domain, in which reference TRBV19 and TRBJ1-2 provide the parts outside the CDR3, is DGGITQSPKYLFRKEGQNVTLSCEQNLNHDAMYWYRQDPGQGLRLIYYSQIVNDFQKGDIAEGYSVSREKKESFPLTVTSAQKNPTAFYLCASTPDQWFGGYTFGSGTRLTVV.

This chain connects TRBV24-1 to TRBJ2-2, with D possibly TRBD1 on 7 matching bases. V lost 5 bases and J lost 6, with 18 bases in between. Germline V gene data show CDR1 as KGHDR and CDR2 as SFDVKD. The CDR3 is 16 residues long. The CDR3 region has the DNA TGTGCCACCAGTGCCCCAGGGGGAGGAGGATCCGGGGAGCTGTTTTTT. It specifies CATSAPGGGGSGELFF.

This clonotype was counted between two and nine times. The chain combines TRBV7-3 with TRBJ2-3, with no clear D. In germline, CDR1 is SGHTA, CDR2 FQGTGA. V was pared by 5 bases and J by 1 base, with 13 bases between. CDR3 length: 15 residues. DNA of the CDR3: TGTGCCAGCAGCAAGACCGTCCTAGGCACAGATACGCAGTATTTT. This sequence encodes CASSKTVLGTDTQYF.

The CDR3 reads CASSRDSNQPQHF. The CDR3, as DNA: TGTGCCAGCAGTCGGGACTCAAATCAGCCCCAGCATTTT. The chain recombines TRBV6-1 with TRBJ1-5; D perhaps matches TRBD1 (5 bases). The CDR3 consists of 13 residues. Deletions cut 5 bases from V and 4 bases from J, with 9 bases between. Germline V gene lookup returns CDR1 MNHNS and CDR2 SASEGT.

V is TRBV6-1 and J is TRBJ1-2; TRBD1 is a possible D gene (5 bases). The length of the CDR3 is 12 residues. Germline V gene sequence: CDR1 MNHNS, CDR2 SASEGT. Trimming shortened V by 7 bases and J by 5 bases, and 11 bases separated the two germline ends. The CDR3 here is CASTMSGYGYTF. CDR3 in DNA: TGTGCCAGCACCATGTCAGGGTATGGCTACACCTTC.

The CDR3 DNA follows: TGTGCCAGCAGCTTGTACGATCAGCCCCAGCATTTT. This translates into CASSLYDQPQHF. The chain recombines TRBV5-8 with TRBJ1-5; D is unclear. CDR3 length: 12 residues. Germline assignment: CDR1 SGHTS and CDR2 YDEGEE. Deletions cut 1 base from V and 5 bases from J, with 4 bases between.

The genes are TRBV5-8 and TRBJ1-5, with unresolved D. This CDR3 is 15 amino acids long. V lost 1 base to trimming and J lost 0 bases, with 8 bases between them. Germline CDR1 reads SGHTS; CDR2 reads YDEGEE. The CDR3 DNA reads as TGTGCCAGCAGCTTGCGGGCTTATAGCAATCAGCCCCAGCATTTT. Translating it yields CASSLRAYSNQPQHF. The whole variable domain, filled in from reference TRBV5-8 and TRBJ1-5, reads EAGVTQSPTHLIKTRGQQATLRCSPISGHTSVYWYQQALGLGLQFLLWYDEGEERNRGNFPPRFSGRQFPNYSSELNVNALELEDSALYLCASSLRAYSNQPQHFGDGTRLSIL.

V gene TRBV29-1 combines with J gene TRBJ1-6, with 9 bases identical to TRBD1. The germline V gene encodes CDR1 SQVTM and CDR2 ANQGSEA. This CDR3 is 14 amino acids long. V was pared by 4 bases and J by 7 bases, with 5 bases of the junction left unmatched. The CDR3 bases are TGCAGCGTTGGGACAGGGGTCGAGAATTCACCCCTCCACTTT. This sequence encodes CSVGTGVENSPLHF.

CDR3 region: CASSQSETGGGYGYTF. CDR3 nucleotide sequence: TGCGCCAGCAGTCAATCGGAGACAGGGGGAGGCTATGGCTACACCTTC. V usage is TRBV23-1 and J usage is TRBJ1-2, with TRBD1 matching 9 bases. TRBV23-1 falls under the ORF class, with uncertain function. CDR3 length equals 16 residues. Trimming took 0 bases from V and 4 from J; bases not matched to a gene: 6.

The chain carries TRBV29-1 and TRBJ2-1, with 11 bases matching TRBD2. The CDR3 is made up of 14 amino acids. Germline trimming cut 7 bases from V and 6 bases from J; bases unmatched to any gene: 8. In germline, CDR1 is SQVTM, CDR2 ANQGSEA. This CDR3 reads CSAKGLADVNEQFF. The CDR3 coding sequence is TGCAGCGCCAAGGGACTAGCGGACGTCAATGAGCAGTTCTTC.

The chain employs TRBV12-3 or TRBV12-4 and TRBJ2-5, with 11 nucleotides matching TRBD1. V lost 6 bases to trimming and J lost 4 bases; unmatched junction nucleotides: 10. This CDR3 contains 16 residues. For the CDR3, the DNA is TGTGCCAGCAGCCCCGGACAGGGGGCGGAATCAGAGACCCAGTACTTC. It is translated as CASSPGQGAESETQYF.

The V and J genes are TRBV15 and TRBJ2-5; 11 nucleotides line up with TRBD2. Germline trimming cut 8 bases from V and 5 bases from J; bases unmatched to any gene: 10. There are 15 residues in the CDR3. CDR1 is LNHNV and CDR2 is YYDKDF in the germline V gene (reference sequence). The CDR3 nucleotides read TGTGCCACCCGTAGCGGGAGGGGGAGACGCGAGACCCAGTACTTC. It yields the protein CATRSGRGRRETQYF.

The chain joins TRBV6-1 to TRBJ2-7; 8 positions agree with TRBD2. V dropped 5 bases and J dropped 2; count of bases not matched to a gene: 5. The CDR3 spans 14 residues. Germline values: CDR1 MNHNS, CDR2 SASEGT. DNA for the CDR3: TGTGCCAGCAGTCCACTAGCGGTGACCTACGAGCAGTACTTC. This sequence encodes CASSPLAVTYEQYF.

This clonotype showed up just a few times. This chain links TRBV15 with TRBJ2-3; the D is unclear. The germline V gene has CDR1 LNHNV and CDR2 YYDKDF (reference sequence). V was pared by 1 base and J by 2 bases, with 10 bases between. CDR3 length equals 15 residues. This chain's CDR3 is CATSRGQVTTDTQYF. CDR3 DNA: TGTGCCACCAGCAGAGGTCAGGTAACCACAGATACGCAGTATTTT.

The V gene is TRBV2, the J gene TRBJ2-2; 10 positions agree with TRBD2. The CDR3 spans 15 residues. With V trimmed by 6 bases and J by 3 bases, 4 bases remained unmatched. Germline values: CDR1 SNHLY, CDR2 FYNNEI. The CDR3 sequence is CASRRAGGDTGELFF. The DNA for the CDR3 is TGTGCCAGCAGACGAGCGGGGGGGGACACCGGGGAGCTGTTTTTT. Drawing the rest from reference TRBV2 and TRBJ2-2, the complete variable domain is EPEVTQTPSHQVTQMGQEVILRCVPISNHLYFYWYRQILGQKVEFLVSFYNNEISEKSEIFDDQFSVERPDGSNFTLKIRSTKLEDSAMYFCASRRAGGDTGELFFGEGSRLTVL.

The V gene is TRBV5-4, the J gene TRBJ2-2; weak D call: TRBD2 (6 bases). Deletions cut 0 bases from V and 2 bases from J, with 14 bases between. The germline V gene has CDR1 SGHNT and CDR2 YYREEE (reference sequence). The CDR3 is made up of 17 amino acids. In DNA, the CDR3 is TGTGCCAGCAGCTTGGGGACTAACATAGATAACACCGGGGAGCTGTTTTTT. The encoded protein is CASSLGTNIDNTGELFF. Full variable domain (rest looked up from reference TRBV5-4 and TRBJ2-2): ETGVTQSPTHLIKTRGQQVTLRCSSQSGHNTVSWYQQALGQGPQFIFQYYREEENGRGNFPPRFSGLQFPNYSSELNVNALELDDSALYLCASSLGTNIDNTGELFFGEGSRLTVL.

With respect to this clonotype: The junction shows a germline mismatch at one end, possibly a read error. The V and J genes are TRBV29-1 and TRBJ1-1, with 7 positions matching TRBD1. The CDR3 covers 12 residues. CDR1 is SQVTM and CDR2 is ANQGSEA in the germline V gene. CDR3 sequence (DNA): TGCAGCGGGGGACAGTTGAACAGTGAAGCTTTCTTT. This translates into CSGGQLNSEAFF.

There are a few counts of this clonotype. V usage is TRBV27 and J usage is TRBJ2-4; D is possibly TRBD1 or TRBD2 (5 bases each). Germline CDR1 reads MNHEY; CDR2 reads SMNVEV (reference sequence). The CDR3 has 13 residues. Trimming removed 6 bases at V and 1 base at J, with 7 bases between. Here the CDR3 reads CASRGTAKNIQYF. The CDR3, as DNA: TGTGCCAGCAGGGGGACGGCCAAAAACATTCAGTACTTC.

This rearrangement joins TRBV20-1 to TRBJ2-4; no reliable D call. This CDR3 region has 13 residues. In germline, CDR1 is DFQATT, CDR2 SNEGSKA (reference sequence). The V end was cut by 8 bases, the J end by 1 base, with 12 bases between. The CDR3 region is CSRTIPAKNIQYF. CDR3 DNA: TGCAGTCGGACGATACCGGCCAAAAACATTCAGTACTTC.

This rearrangement joins TRBV7-2 to TRBJ2-2; 13 bases are a match to TRBD2. CDR1 is SGHTA, CDR2 FQGNSA, per germline. Unmatched junction bases numbered 6, after V lost 1 base and J lost 4 bases. CDR3 length: 18 residues. The CDR3 region is CASSLEGLAGWSTGELFF. CDR3 bases: TGTGCCAGCAGCTTAGAGGGACTAGCGGGGTGGAGCACCGGGGAGCTGTTTTTT. Drawing the rest from reference TRBV7-2 and TRBJ2-2, the complete variable domain is GAGVSQSPSNKVTEKGKDVELRCDPISGHTALYWYRQSLGQGLEFLIYFQGNSAPDKSGLPSDRFSAERTGGSVSTLTIQRTQQEDSAVYLCASSLEGLAGWSTGELFFGEGSRLTVL.

The rearrangement joins TRBV27 to TRBJ2-3; 9 positions agree with TRBD2. The CDR3 is 14 residues long. The trim removed 7 bases at V and 5 bases at J, leaving 7 bases unmatched. CDR1 and CDR2 (germline): MNHEY, SMNVEV (reference sequence). Here the CDR3 reads CASTPGLAGDTQYF. As DNA, the CDR3 is TGTGCCAGCACCCCGGGACTAGCAGGAGATACGCAGTATTTT.

The V gene is TRBV7-2, the J gene TRBJ1-2; TRBD1 matches 7 bases. The CDR3 spans 13 residues. J lost 8 bases, V lost 6 bases, and 9 bases had no gene match. Germline CDR1 is SGHTA and CDR2 is FQGNSA. The CDR3 DNA follows: TGTGCCAGCAGGAGAGGGGGCGCGAAAGGCTACACCTTC. Translated, it gives CASRRGGAKGYTF.

The chain carries TRBV6-5 and TRBJ1-2, with D possibly TRBD1 on 5 matching bases. Trimming stripped 4 bases from V and 1 base from J, with 7 bases between. The CDR3 is 13 amino acids. Germline V lookup: CDR1 MNHEY, CDR2 SVGAGI. CDR3 coding DNA: TGTGCCAGCAGTTCGGGACTTAACTATGGCTACACCTTC. Its protein is CASSSGLNYGYTF.

This clonotype was counted only a few times. This chain connects TRBV27 to TRBJ2-2; D is possibly TRBD2 (5 bases). Germline loops: CDR1 MNHEY, CDR2 SMNVEV (reference sequence). This CDR3 has 12 amino acids. The V end was cut by 8 bases, the J end by 6 bases, with 10 bases between. The CDR3 protein is CASHTGAGELFF. CDR3 sequence (DNA): TGTGCCAGCCACACCGGGGCCGGGGAGCTGTTTTTT.